A selection of T cell receptor beta chains follows, all from one sample in a study of shared clonotypes between healthy human individuals. Some clones are missing from TCRdb's copy, which holds only in-frame ones; the method was immunoSEQ multiplex PCR. The sample lists 2.3 million or so clones; 90% to 95% were seen once. Sequencing used naive CD4+ T cells from PBMCs. Receptors were obtained from a young man in good health. Some clones in this sample may be carry-over from other donors' samples. CDR3s include the opening cysteine and the closing phenylalanine or tryptophan. A D gene is named only where the DNA matches it firmly. A clone size is listed for some rows: how often the clone was seen (once, few, many), or a class if it is expanded.

v_call: TRBV6-1
j_call: TRBJ2-7
clone_size: -
d_call: TRBD1
cdr3_nt: TGTGCCAGTCAGCCGGGACAGGGGGCCTACGAGCAGTACTTC
cdr3_aa: CASQPGQGAYEQYF

v_call: TRBV29-1
j_call: TRBJ1-2
clone_size: -
d_call: -
cdr3_nt: TGCAGCGTTGATTGGGGAGGCCTCGGCTACACCTTC
cdr3_aa: CSVDWGGLGYTF

v_call: TRBV9
j_call: TRBJ2-5
clone_size: -
d_call: -
cdr3_nt: TGTGCCAGCAGCACCTCCGGGGGCGAATGGGAGACCCAGTACTTC
cdr3_aa: CASSTSGGEWETQYF

v_call: TRBV28
j_call: TRBJ2-5
clone_size: -
d_call: -
cdr3_nt: TGTGCCAGCAGTTTAGTGAGGGGCGGGGAGACCCAGTACTTC
cdr3_aa: CASSLVRGGETQYF

v_call: TRBV19
j_call: TRBJ1-3
clone_size: -
d_call: -
cdr3_nt: TGTGCCAGTAGTAGTTCGAGCTCTGGAAACACCATATATTTT
cdr3_aa: CASSSSSSGNTIYF

v_call: TRBV6-5
j_call: TRBJ2-1
clone_size: -
d_call: TRBD1
cdr3_nt: TGTGCCAGCAGTCGAACCGGGACAGGGTTTTTTGAGCAGTTCTTC
cdr3_aa: CASSRTGTGFFEQFF

v_call: TRBV6-5
j_call: TRBJ2-5
clone_size: -
d_call: -
cdr3_nt: TGTGCCAGCCTCGGGCCGGGGACAGAGACCCAGTACTTC
cdr3_aa: CASLGPGTETQYF

v_call: TRBV4-1
j_call: TRBJ2-7
clone_size: -
d_call: -
cdr3_nt: TGCGCCAGCAGCCATGCTGAGACTAAAACCGGCTACGAGCAGTACTTC
cdr3_aa: CASSHAETKTGYEQYF

v_call: TRBV18
j_call: TRBJ2-5
clone_size: -
d_call: -
cdr3_nt: TGTGCCAGCTCACCCCAGTCGCAGGGCGAGACCCAGTACTTC
cdr3_aa: CASSPQSQGETQYF

v_call: TRBV30
j_call: TRBJ1-5
clone_size: once
d_call: -
cdr3_nt: TGTGCCTGGAGTAAGGGAGGTAGCAATCAGCCCCAGCATTTT
cdr3_aa: CAWSKGGSNQPQHF

v_call: TRBV15
j_call: TRBJ1-3
clone_size: -
d_call: -
cdr3_nt: TGTGCCACCAGCAGAGATCCGAGGGCTGGAAACACCATATATTTT
cdr3_aa: CATSRDPRAGNTIYF

v_call: TRBV28
j_call: TRBJ1-3
clone_size: -
d_call: TRBD1
cdr3_nt: TGTGCCAGCAGTTCCCCCCGGGGACAGGGGGGTAACTCTGGAAACACCATATATTTT
cdr3_aa: CASSSPRGQGGNSGNTIYF

v_call: TRBV7-3
j_call: TRBJ2-1
clone_size: -
d_call: -
cdr3_nt: TGTGCCAGCAGCTTAACCCTGTACAATGAGCAGTTCTTC
cdr3_aa: CASSLTLYNEQFF

v_call: TRBV28
j_call: TRBJ2-5
clone_size: -
d_call: TRBD1
cdr3_nt: TGTGCCAGCAGTTTCCTCGACAGGGAAGAGCAGTACTTC
cdr3_aa: CASSFLDREEQYF

v_call: TRBV29-1
j_call: TRBJ1-4
clone_size: -
d_call: -
cdr3_nt: TGCAGCGTGGCAGGTCTCTCTAATGAAAAACTGTTTTTT
cdr3_aa: CSVAGLSNEKLFF

v_call: TRBV9
j_call: TRBJ1-2
clone_size: -
d_call: -
cdr3_nt: TGTGCCAGCAGCGTAGATCCGACGGAGGTAGGCGGCTACACCTTC
cdr3_aa: CASSVDPTEVGGYTF

v_call: TRBV5-1
j_call: TRBJ1-2
clone_size: -
d_call: -
cdr3_nt: TGCGCCACCACGCCGAGCCGGGCCAGCAACTATGGCTACACCTTC
cdr3_aa: CATTPSRASNYGYTF

v_call: TRBV7-2
j_call: TRBJ2-7
clone_size: few
d_call: TRBD2
cdr3_nt: TGTGCCAGCAGCCCTAGCGGGAGGGCCGGATGGGAGCAGTACTTC
cdr3_aa: CASSPSGRAGWEQYF

v_call: TRBV19
j_call: TRBJ2-1
clone_size: -
d_call: TRBD1
cdr3_nt: TGTGCCAGTGAGACCGGGACAGGGGATTACAATGAGCAGTTCTTC
cdr3_aa: CASETGTGDYNEQFF

v_call: TRBV5-6
j_call: TRBJ2-7
clone_size: -
d_call: -
cdr3_nt: TGTGCCAGCAGCTGGGGTTTGGGGCCCTACGAGCAGTACTTC
cdr3_aa: CASSWGLGPYEQYF

v_call: TRBV4-2
j_call: TRBJ2-7
clone_size: -
d_call: TRBD2
cdr3_nt: TGTGCCAGCAGCCAAGTAGGGACTAGCGGGAGGTACGAGCAGTACTTC
cdr3_aa: CASSQVGTSGRYEQYF

v_call: TRBV7-9
j_call: TRBJ2-7
clone_size: -
d_call: TRBD2
cdr3_nt: TGTGCCAGCAGCTTAGCTAGCGGGAGGCCCCACGAGCAGTACTTC
cdr3_aa: CASSLASGRPHEQYF